These T cell receptor beta chains were read from a single sample in a study of T cells in Graves' hyperthyroidism and ophthalmopathy. TCRdb ran MiXCR on the multiplex PCR reads and lists one entry per CDR3 protein. The table shows around 540,000 distinct CDR3 sequences, with 40% to 55% occurring only once. The sample comprised peripheral blood or thyroid tissue (not recorded which). The receptor set was obtained from a woman aged 18-29 years with Graves' hyperthyroidism. CDR3s include the opening cysteine and the closing phenylalanine or tryptophan. D genes are given only for firm matches. Size values are once, few and many counts, or a class for expanded clones, and some rows have none.

d_call | clone_size | j_call | v_call | cdr3_aa | cdr3_nt
TRBD1 | few | TRBJ2-7 | TRBV5-1 | CASNPGGSYEQYF | TGCGCCAGCAACCCAGGGGGTTCCTACGAGCAGTACTTC
- | - | TRBJ1-4 | TRBV2 | CASSYSRNRVAEKLFF | TGTGCCAGCAGTTACTCGAGAAATAGGGTGGCGGAAAAACTGTTTTTT
TRBD1 | - | TRBJ1-1 | TRBV29-1 | CSVDKQGGTEAFF | TGCAGCGTTGATAAACAGGGGGGCACTGAAGCTTTCTTT
- | many | TRBJ2-7 | TRBV10-3 | CAISESGTGTGLSYEQYF | TGTGCCATCAGTGAGTCGGGAACGGGGACGGGCCTTTCCTACGAGCAGTACTTC
- | - | TRBJ1-5 | TRBV2 | CASSLQGRQPQHF | TGTGCCAGCAGTCTACAGGGTAGGCAGCCCCAGCATTTT
TRBD1 | many | TRBJ1-6 | TRBV19 | CASSTDRVSPLHF | TGTGCCAGTAGTACAGACAGGGTTTCACCCCTCCACTTT
- | - | TRBJ2-7 | TRBV6-6 | CASSYSEGTSYEQYF | TGTGCCAGCAGTTACTCCGAGGGGACCTCCTACGAGCAGTACTTC
- | many | TRBJ1-5 | TRBV7-2 | CASSLMKGAGPQHF | TGTGCCAGCAGCTTAATGAAGGGTGCTGGGCCCCAGCATTTT
- | many | TRBJ1-1 | TRBV20-1 | CSARVGQTEAFF | TGCAGTGCTAGGGTTGGGCAAACTGAAGCTTTCTTT
TRBD1 | few | TRBJ1-6 | TRBV4-1 | CASSLSRTGMNSPLHF | TGCGCCAGCAGCCTAAGTCGGACAGGGATGAATTCACCCCTCCACTTT
- | many | TRBJ1-3 | TRBV29-1 | CSVLTARSGNTIYF | TGCAGCGTTCTGACGGCCCGCTCTGGAAACACCATATATTTT
- | - | TRBJ1-6 | TRBV2 | CASSERDLGGSSPLHF | TGTGCCAGCAGTGAACGGGACCTCGGTGGCAGTTCACCCCTCCACTTT
- | once | TRBJ1-1 | TRBV7-2 | CARAWQSNTEAFF | TGTGCTAGAGCTTGGCAGTCGAACACTGAAGCTTTCTTT
- | - | TRBJ1-6 | TRBV15 | CATSRVVGRESPLHF | TGTGCCACCAGCAGAGTAGTAGGGCGCGAGTCACCCCTCCACTTT
TRBD1 | many | TRBJ1-5 | TRBV2 | CASSERQGENQPQHF | TGTGCCAGCAGCGAAAGACAGGGTGAGAATCAGCCCCAGCATTTT
- | - | TRBJ2-2 | TRBV20-1 | CSASGSANTGELFF | TGCAGTGCTTCCGGGAGCGCGAACACCGGGGAGCTGTTTTTT
TRBD1 | - | TRBJ1-5 | TRBV24-1 | CATDPGTVNQPQHF | TGTGCCACCGACCCCGGGACAGTAAATCAGCCCCAGCATTTT
- | - | TRBJ2-2 | TRBV25-1 | CASTLRELFF | TGTGCCAGCACCTTACGGGAGCTGTTTTTT
- | many | TRBJ1-1 | TRBV7-3 | CASKVDSPNTEAFF | TGTGCCAGCAAGGTCGACAGCCCGAACACTGAAGCTTTCTTT
- | many | TRBJ1-2 | TRBV7-8 | CASSLERARDYGYTF | TGTGCCAGCAGCTTAGAAAGGGCGAGGGACTATGGCTACACCTTC
- | few | TRBJ1-5 | TRBV14 | CASSQAGSGNQPQHF | TGTGCCAGCAGCCAAGCGGGGAGTGGTAATCAGCCCCAGCATTTT
- | many | TRBJ2-7 | TRBV14 | CASSQDRGLEQYF | TGTGCCAGCAGCCAAGACCGGGGACTCGAGCAGTACTTC
- | - | TRBJ1-2 | TRBV24-1 | CATSGGQGNYGYTF | TGTGCCACCAGTGGAGGGCAGGGAAACTATGGCTACACCTTC